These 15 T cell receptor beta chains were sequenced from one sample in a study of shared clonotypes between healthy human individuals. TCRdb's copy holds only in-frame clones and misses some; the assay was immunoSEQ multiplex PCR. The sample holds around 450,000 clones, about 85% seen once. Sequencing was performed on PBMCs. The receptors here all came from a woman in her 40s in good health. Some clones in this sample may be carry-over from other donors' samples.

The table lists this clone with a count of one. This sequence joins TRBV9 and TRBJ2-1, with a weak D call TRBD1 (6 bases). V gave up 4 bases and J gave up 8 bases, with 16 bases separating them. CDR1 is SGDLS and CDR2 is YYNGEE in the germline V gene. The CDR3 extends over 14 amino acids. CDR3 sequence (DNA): TGTGCCAGCAGCAAACTAGGGGGACCTGATGAGCAGTTCTTC. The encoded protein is CASSKLGGPDEQFF.

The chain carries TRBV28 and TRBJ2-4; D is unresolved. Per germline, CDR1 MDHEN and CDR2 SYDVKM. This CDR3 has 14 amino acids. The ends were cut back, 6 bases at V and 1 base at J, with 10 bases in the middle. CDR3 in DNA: TGTGCCAGCAGGGACCGCGTCGCCAAAAACATTCAGTACTTC. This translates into CASRDRVAKNIQYF.

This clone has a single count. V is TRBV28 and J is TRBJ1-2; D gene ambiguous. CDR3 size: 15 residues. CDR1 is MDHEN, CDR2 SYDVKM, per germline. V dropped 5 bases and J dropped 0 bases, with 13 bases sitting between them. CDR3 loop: CASSPGRRANYGYTF. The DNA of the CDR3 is TGTGCCAGCAGTCCCGGACGGAGGGCTAACTATGGCTACACCTTC.

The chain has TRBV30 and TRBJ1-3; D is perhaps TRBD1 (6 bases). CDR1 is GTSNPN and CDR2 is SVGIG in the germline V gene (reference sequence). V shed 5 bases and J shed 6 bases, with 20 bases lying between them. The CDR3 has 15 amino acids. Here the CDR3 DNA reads TGTGCCTGGGACCCGGGACAACCAAACCTAAACACCATATATTTT. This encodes CAWDPGQPNLNTIYF.

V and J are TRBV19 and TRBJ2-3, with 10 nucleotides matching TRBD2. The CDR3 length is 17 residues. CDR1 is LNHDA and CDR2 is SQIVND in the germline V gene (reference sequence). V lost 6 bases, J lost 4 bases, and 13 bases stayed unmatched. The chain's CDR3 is CASRSGFGTSVADTQYF. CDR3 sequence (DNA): TGTGCCAGTAGGAGTGGGTTTGGGACTAGCGTCGCAGATACGCAGTATTTT.

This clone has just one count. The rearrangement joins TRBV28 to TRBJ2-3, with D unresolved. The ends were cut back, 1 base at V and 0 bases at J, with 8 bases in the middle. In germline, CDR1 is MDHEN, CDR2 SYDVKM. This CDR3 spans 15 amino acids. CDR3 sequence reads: CASSLLDASTDTQYF. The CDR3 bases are TGTGCCAGCAGTTTATTGGATGCTAGCACAGATACGCAGTATTTT.

This CDR3 is CASSQDWYNEQFF. The CDR3 nucleotides read TGTGCCAGCAGTCAGGACTGGTACAATGAGCAGTTCTTC. The V gene is TRBV2, the J gene TRBJ2-1, with D perhaps TRBD2 (5 bases). V gave up 5 bases and J gave up 4 bases, with 9 bases separating them. CDR3 length equals 13 residues. Germline V gene data show CDR1 as SNHLY and CDR2 as FYNNEI.

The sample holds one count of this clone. The CDR3 nucleotides are TGTGCCAGCAGCTTAGCGCTGTGGGGGGAGCAGTACTTC. It encodes CASSLALWGEQYF. The chain recombines TRBV7-6 with TRBJ2-7; D tentatively reads TRBD1 or TRBD2 (5 bases each). This CDR3 is 13 amino acids long. Germline CDR1 and CDR2: SGHVS and FNYEAQ. V was pared by 0 bases and J by 7 bases, with 10 bases between.

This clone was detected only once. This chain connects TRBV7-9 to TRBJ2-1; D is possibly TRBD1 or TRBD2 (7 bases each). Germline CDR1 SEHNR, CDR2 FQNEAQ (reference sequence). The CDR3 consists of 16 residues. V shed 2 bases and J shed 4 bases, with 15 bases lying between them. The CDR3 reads CASSLREGARYNEQFF. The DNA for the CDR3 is TGTGCCAGCAGCTTAAGGGAGGGGGCGCGGTACAATGAGCAGTTCTTC.

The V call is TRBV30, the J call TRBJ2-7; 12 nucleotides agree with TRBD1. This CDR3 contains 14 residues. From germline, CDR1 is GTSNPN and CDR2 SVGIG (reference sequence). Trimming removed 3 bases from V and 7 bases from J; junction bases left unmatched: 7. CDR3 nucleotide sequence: TGTGCCTGGAGCCGGGGACAGGGGGCATTAGAGCAGTACTTC. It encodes CAWSRGQGALEQYF.

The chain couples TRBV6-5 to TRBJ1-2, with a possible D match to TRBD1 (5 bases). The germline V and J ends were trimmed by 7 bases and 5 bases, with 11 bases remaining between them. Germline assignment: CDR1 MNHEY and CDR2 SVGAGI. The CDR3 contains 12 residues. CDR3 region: CASKEGRYGYTF. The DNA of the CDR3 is TGTGCCAGCAAGGAGGGGAGGTATGGCTACACCTTC.

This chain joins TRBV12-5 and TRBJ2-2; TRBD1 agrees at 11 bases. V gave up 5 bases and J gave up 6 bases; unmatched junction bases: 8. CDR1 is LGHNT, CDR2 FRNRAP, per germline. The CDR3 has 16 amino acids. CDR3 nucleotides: TGTGCTAGTGGTATGGGACAGGGGGTTAGTTCCGGGGAGCTGTTTTTT. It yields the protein CASGMGQGVSSGELFF.

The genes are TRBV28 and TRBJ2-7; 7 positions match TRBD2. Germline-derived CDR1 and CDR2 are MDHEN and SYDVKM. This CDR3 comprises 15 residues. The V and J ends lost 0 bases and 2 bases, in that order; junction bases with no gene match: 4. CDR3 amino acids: CASSLWVRGTYEQYF. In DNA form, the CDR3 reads TGTGCCAGCAGTTTATGGGTGCGGGGGACCTACGAGCAGTACTTC.

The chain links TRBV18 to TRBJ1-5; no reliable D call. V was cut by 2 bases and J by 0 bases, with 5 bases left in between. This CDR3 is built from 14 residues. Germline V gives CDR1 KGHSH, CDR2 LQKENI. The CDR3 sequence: CASSPETSNQPQHF. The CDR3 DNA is TGTGCCAGCTCACCAGAGACTAGCAATCAGCCCCAGCATTTT.

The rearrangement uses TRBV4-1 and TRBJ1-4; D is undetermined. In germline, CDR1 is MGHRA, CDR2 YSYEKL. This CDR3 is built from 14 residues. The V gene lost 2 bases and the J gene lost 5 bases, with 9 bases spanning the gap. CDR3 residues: CASSQLFLNEKLFF. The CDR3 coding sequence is TGCGCCAGCAGCCAACTCTTCCTGAATGAAAAACTGTTTTTT.